The 20 T cell receptor beta chains listed next were all sequenced from one sample in a study of immune evolution from preneoplasia to lung adenocarcinoma. Clones were read by immunoSEQ multiplex PCR, and TCRdb kept only the in-frame ones, dropping some. Of about 14,000 clones listed, approximately 83% are singletons. Sequencing used FFPE lung adenocarcinoma in situ tissue. The receptor set was obtained from a donor older than 65 with lung adenocarcinoma.

This chain links TRBV11-1 with TRBJ1-6; D is undetermined. Germline CDR1 reads SGHAT; CDR2 reads FQDESV (reference sequence). Deletions cut 2 bases from V and 5 bases from J, with 10 bases between. This CDR3 spans 15 amino acids. CDR3: CASSLTRSDNSPLHF. CDR3 coding DNA: TGTGCCAGCAGCTTAACTCGGAGCGATAATTCACCCCTCCACTTT.

This sequence joins TRBV18 and TRBJ1-4; 9 bases are shared with TRBD1. J was trimmed by 11 bases and V by 3 bases; bases with no gene match: 7. The CDR3 sequence is 14 residues long. The germline V gene encodes CDR1 KGHSH and CDR2 LQKENI. The CDR3 bases are TGTGCCAGCTCACCCCCGGACAGGGGATTCAAACTGTTTTTT. As protein: CASSPPDRGFKLFF.

V usage is TRBV21-1 and J usage is TRBJ1-2. TRBV21-1 is a pseudogene. The CDR3 extends over 14 amino acids. CDR3 sequence (DNA): TGTGCCAGCAGCAAAGCGCTGCGGGGGGTTGGCTACACCTTC. Amino acids: CASSKALRGVGYTF.

V usage is TRBV10-3 and J usage is TRBJ2-1, with TRBD1 as a possible D gene (5 bases). V was pared by 9 bases and J by 8 bases, with 17 bases between. CDR3 length equals 13 residues. CDR1 is ENHRY and CDR2 is SYGVKD in the germline V gene. The chain's CDR3 is CAISSRGDDEQFF. CDR3 nucleotides: TGTGCCATTTCGTCAAGGGGCGACGATGAGCAGTTCTTC.

The chain employs TRBV7-8 and TRBJ2-7, with D unclear. Germline lookup yields CDR1 SGHVS and CDR2 FQNEAQ. The CDR3 has 12 amino acids. Trimming took off 1 base at V and 5 bases at J, with 6 bases between the two ends. DNA for the CDR3: TGTGCCAGCAGCTTAGTTAGAGACGAGCAGTACTTC. Translation gives CASSLVRDEQYF.

This chain joins TRBV11-1 and TRBJ2-1; D possibly corresponds to TRBD1 (5 bases). CDR3 length equals 13 residues. Germline V gene lookup returns CDR1 SGHAT and CDR2 FQDESV (reference sequence). Trimming left V 3 bases short and J 5 bases short, with 8 bases between. The CDR3 DNA is TGTGCCAGCAGCTTCGTCAGGGACAATGAGCAGTTCTTC. Protein sequence: CASSFVRDNEQFF.

The chain joins TRBV15 to TRBJ2-3; 7 positions agree with TRBD2. CDR3 size: 16 residues. V lost 3 bases, J lost 0 bases, and 6 bases stayed unmatched. CDR1 and CDR2 (germline): LNHNV, YYDKDF (reference sequence). This CDR3 reads CATSRNLAASTDTQYF. Written as DNA, the CDR3 is TGTGCCACCAGCAGGAACCTAGCGGCTAGCACAGATACGCAGTATTTT.

The chain employs TRBV5-1 and TRBJ2-5; D is perhaps TRBD1 or TRBD2 (5 bases each). This CDR3 region has 12 residues. The germline V and J ends were trimmed by 3 bases and 9 bases, with 12 bases remaining between them. CDR1 is SGHRS, CDR2 YFSETQ, per germline. The CDR3 DNA reads TGCGCCAGCAGCTGGGACCTCGGGGCCCAGTACTTC. This encodes CASSWDLGAQYF.

The J gene is TRBJ1-1, the V gene TRBV7-2; D not certain. This CDR3 is 12 amino acids long. Per the germline V gene, CDR1 is SGHTA and CDR2 is FQGNSA. V was trimmed by 1 base and J by 8 bases, leaving 8 bases between them. This chain's CDR3 is CASSLGESEAFF. CDR3 nucleotide sequence: TGTGCCAGCAGCTTAGGGGAATCAGAAGCTTTCTTT.

This clone occurred once. The chain combines TRBV28 with TRBJ1-2; D is perhaps TRBD1 (5 bases). CDR1 and CDR2 from the germline V gene are MDHEN and SYDVKM. V shed 3 bases and J shed 4 bases, with 15 bases lying between them. The CDR3 has 15 amino acids. In DNA, the CDR3 is TGTGCCAGCAGTTTTGTGTGGCAGGGTTCCTATGGCTACACCTTC. Its translation: CASSFVWQGSYGYTF.

The rearrangement links TRBV7-9 to TRBJ1-1, with TRBD1 matching over 11 bases. J lost 2 bases, V lost 5 bases, and 1 base had no gene match. The germline gives CDR1 SEHNR, CDR2 FQNEAQ (reference sequence). The CDR3 is made up of 14 amino acids. CDR3 nucleotide sequence: TGTGCCAGCAGCCGGACAGGGGGCAACACTGAAGCTTTCTTT. This codes for CASSRTGGNTEAFF.

The gene calls are TRBV7-9 and TRBJ1-1; possibly TRBD1 for D (6 bases). Trimming removed 5 bases at V and 0 bases at J, with 25 bases between. This CDR3 contains 19 residues. Germline V gene lookup returns CDR1 SEHNR and CDR2 FQNEAQ (reference sequence). The CDR3 is CASSRKAGGKFRVNTEAFF. CDR3 DNA sequence: TGTGCCAGCAGCCGTAAGGCGGGGGGCAAATTTCGGGTGAACACTGAAGCTTTCTTT.

The gene calls are TRBV9 and TRBJ2-7; 10 bases agree with TRBD1. CDR1 and CDR2 (germline): SGDLS, YYNGEE. The CDR3 runs 13 residues. The ends lost 7 bases at V and 3 bases at J; junction bases unmatched: 4. CDR3 in amino acids: CASVGTGDYEQYF. CDR3 nucleotide sequence: TGTGCCAGCGTCGGGACAGGGGACTACGAGCAGTACTTC.

The chain has TRBV7-8 and TRBJ1-1; weak D call: TRBD1 (6 bases). Germline lookup yields CDR1 SGHVS and CDR2 FQNEAQ. V lost 2 bases to trimming and J lost 4 bases, with 17 bases between them. There are 16 residues in the CDR3. The CDR3 sequence is CASSLWSGRGSTEAFF. CDR3 nucleotide sequence: TGTGCCAGCAGCTTATGGTCAGGAAGGGGGAGCACTGAAGCTTTCTTT.

The rearrangement uses TRBV14 and TRBJ1-1, with D possibly TRBD1 on 6 matching bases. Germline lookup yields CDR1 SGHDN and CDR2 FVKESK. Trimming removed 1 base at V and 10 bases at J, with 13 bases between. CDR3 size: 13 residues. The CDR3 nucleotides are TGTGCCAGCAGCCAAGTAACCGGGGGCAGAGCTTTCTTT. Its translation is CASSQVTGGRAFF.

The CDR3 loop is CASSLVREYQETQYF. CDR3 DNA sequence: TGTGCCAGCAGCTTGGTCAGGGAGTACCAAGAGACCCAGTACTTC. The rearrangement uses TRBV5-8 and TRBJ2-5; D could derive from TRBD1 or TRBD2 (5 bases each). This CDR3 has 15 residues. Trimming took 0 bases from V and 0 from J, leaving 9 bases between them. In germline, CDR1 is SGHTS, CDR2 YDEGEE.

The CDR3 reads CASSQVSRANQPQHF. As DNA, the CDR3 is TGCGCCAGCAGCCAAGTATCCAGGGCAAATCAGCCCCAGCATTTT. The rearrangement uses TRBV4-1 and TRBJ1-5; D perhaps matches TRBD1 (5 bases). V was clipped by 1 base and J by 4 bases, with 11 bases between them. The germline V gene encodes CDR1 MGHRA and CDR2 YSYEKL. The CDR3 runs 15 residues.

The CDR3 DNA reads as TGTGCCAGCAGTTACGGGACAGGGTCCTCTGGCTACACCTTC. Protein product: CASSYGTGSSGYTF. This chain uses TRBV6-5 with TRBJ1-2, with 9 bases aligning to TRBD1. Looked up from germline, CDR1 is MNHEY and CDR2 is SVGAGI. V was pared by 2 bases and J by 7 bases, with 5 bases of the junction left unmatched. The CDR3 has 14 residues.

The CDR3: CASSVLPGGGGGYTF. The CDR3 coding sequence is TGTGCCAGCAGCGTACTCCCAGGGGGCGGCGGTGGCTACACCTTC. V and J are TRBV9 and TRBJ1-2; TRBD1 matches 8 bases. This CDR3 comprises 15 residues. The germline V gene encodes CDR1 SGDLS and CDR2 YYNGEE. The ends lost 1 base at V and 7 bases at J; junction bases unmatched: 9.

The chain joins TRBV6-6 to TRBJ1-4, with 8 bases fitting TRBD1. The CDR3 totals 15 residues. J was trimmed by 10 bases and V by 5 bases; bases with no gene match: 12. Germline V lookup: CDR1 MNHNY, CDR2 SVGAGI (reference sequence). CDR3 bases: TGTGCCAGCAGTAACGAGGTGACTACAGGGGGAAAACTGTTTTTT. This translates into CASSNEVTTGGKLFF.